Listed here are 3 T cell receptor beta chains from one sample, sequenced in a study of beta chain bispecific antibodies for T cell cancers. Study observations and caveats: After anti-TRBV12 rather than anti-CD19 exposure, TRBV12-3 made up over 97% less of total TRBV signal. The leukemia cells, rather than normal T cells, gave most of the targeted TRBV signal.

Expansion lasted 3 days, with either anti-CD3 antibody OKT3 or CD3/CD28 beads. TCRdb re-called the 5' RACE reads through MiXCR, storing one row per CDR3 protein. In the table there are about 20,000 distinct CDR3 sequences, more than 2% of which are singletons. These receptors are not linked to any known antigen. The sample consisted of healthy donor T cells cultured with leukemia cells, taken from a culture containing a bispecific antibody targeting TCR Vbeta12. The receptors shown here come from a human donor in good health. Some clones in this sample may be carry-over from other donors' samples.

This clonotype occurred many times. The chain uses TRBV12-5 and TRBJ2-2; D is possibly TRBD2 (6 bases). Germline V gene sequence: CDR1 LGHNT, CDR2 FRNRAP. This CDR3 comprises 16 residues. Trimming removed 2 bases at V and 6 bases at J, with 16 bases between. The CDR3 DNA is TGTGCTAGTGGTTTGCCCCAAGCTGGGGGGTCCGGGGAGCTGTTTTTT. Translated: CASGLPQAGGSGELFF.

This clonotype showed up many times. V and J are TRBV7-6 and TRBJ2-5, with D possibly being TRBD2 (5 bases). CDR1 is SGHVS, CDR2 FNYEAQ, per germline. V was clipped by 5 bases and J by 7 bases, with 11 bases between them. The CDR3 has 12 residues. CDR3 DNA: TGTGCCAGCAGCCCCGACGGAGGGACCCAGTACTTC. It encodes CASSPDGGTQYF.

This clonotype has a count of ten or more. V usage is TRBV24-1 and J usage is TRBJ2-3, with D perhaps TRBD2 (5 bases). Germline CDR1 and CDR2: KGHDR and SFDVKD. This CDR3 has 12 residues. Trimming shortened V by 5 bases and J by 6 bases, and 8 bases separated the two germline ends. CDR3 in amino acids: CATSVDSDTQYF. CDR3 sequence (DNA): TGTGCCACCAGTGTGGACTCCGATACGCAGTATTTT.